This TCR beta chain stems from a study of identical twins. TCRdb independently ran MiXCR on the 5' RACE reads; one entry per CDR3 protein. This repertoire shows just over 500,000 distinct CDR3 sequences, 22% found once; its top ten account for approximately 0.95%. The CDR3 loop spans 14 amino acids. From germline, CDR1 is SGHDT and CDR2 YYEEEE. V was trimmed by 2 bases and J by 5 bases, leaving 11 bases between them. The sample holds a few counts of this clonotype. The same data also went into a second study, on T cells expressing NK-cell markers.

Source material: CD4+ T cells sorted from blood. V gene TRBV5-6 combines with J gene TRBJ2-1; D is undetermined. The sequence was collected from a young woman in good health. The CDR3 region is CASSFPVLDNEQFF. The CDR3 nucleotides are TGTGCCAGCAGCTTCCCGGTTCTAGACAATGAGCAGTTCTTC.